This TCR beta chain came from a study of OX40 agonist ivuxolimab in advanced cancers. Study-level information: An agonistic anti-OX40 (CD134) antibody, ivuxolimab, was used to treat the patients. Patients received ivuxolimab, an intravenous treatment, every 2 weeks at 0.01 to 10 mg/kg.

The repertoire was sequenced with immunoSEQ multiplex PCR; TCRdb's copy has only in-frame clones and lacks some. The sample has 20,000 to 30,000 clones; over 80% are singletons. Patients who had autoimmune disease history or got systemic immunosuppression were left out. CDR3 length: 15 amino acids. J was trimmed by 3 bases and V by 2 bases; bases with no gene match: 4. Germline assignment: CDR1 SEHNR and CDR2 FQNEAQ (reference sequence). This clonotype was obtained from an adult with an advanced solid tumor such as melanoma, head and neck, liver or kidney cancer. J is TRBJ2-3 and V is TRBV7-9, with TRBD1 matching 8 bases. The sequencing used CD4+ or CD8+ T cells sorted from blood, collected in a trial of the OX40 agonist ivuxolimab. As DNA, the CDR3 is TGTGCCAGCAGCTTACCAGGGGGCGGAACAGATACGCAGTATTTT. Its translation: CASSLPGGGTDTQYF.